This entry lists 31 T cell receptor beta chains sequenced from one sample in a study of patients and donors after allogeneic stem cell transplantation. MiXCR, applied by TCRdb to the RT-PCR reads, yields one record per CDR3 protein. The sample records approximately 220,000 distinct CDR3 sequences, over 30% being singletons. The sample comprised blood, either unsorted or a sorted T cell fraction (not recorded which). The origin of the receptors is a human donor who was either an allogeneic HSCT recipient or a stem cell or donor lymphocyte infusion donor (not recorded which). It is not recorded whose cells these are; they may come from a transplant donor.

This clonotype was observed a few times. The chain has TRBV12-3 or TRBV12-4 and TRBJ2-7, with no clear D. Trimming shortened V by 0 bases and J by 3 bases, and 3 bases separated the two germline ends. The CDR3 has 12 amino acids. For the CDR3, the DNA is TGTGCCAGCAGTTTAGCTTACTACGAGCAGTACTTC. Protein: CASSLAYYEQYF.

This clonotype was seen a few times. The V call is TRBV30, the J call TRBJ1-2; D is unclear. V lost 2 bases and J 4 bases, leaving 14 bases between the germline ends. Germline CDR1 GTSNPN, CDR2 SVGIG (reference sequence). The CDR3 is made up of 14 amino acids. CDR3 sequence: CAWSKRRMGYGYTF. The CDR3 bases are TGTGCCTGGAGTAAACGCAGGATGGGCTATGGCTACACCTTC.

V gene TRBV10-3 combines with J gene TRBJ1-4; D unclear. This CDR3 comprises 12 residues. Germline-derived CDR1 and CDR2 are ENHRY and SYGVKD. The V end lost 3 bases, the J end lost 12 bases, and 11 bases lay between the germline ends. This CDR3 reads CAISEQSGELFF. The CDR3 coding sequence is TGTGCCATCAGTGAACAGTCCGGCGAACTGTTTTTT.

CDR3 nucleotides: TGCGCCAGCAGCCGTACCCGGGACAGCCTGGTCTACGAGCAGTACTTC. Its protein product is CASSRTRDSLVYEQYF. V is TRBV4-1 and J is TRBJ2-7; 7 bases line up with TRBD1. The V segment lost 4 bases and the J segment 3 bases; nucleotides outside the gene matches: 12. The CDR3 has 16 residues. Germline CDR1 and CDR2: MGHRA and YSYEKL.

There are many counts of this clonotype. The chain employs TRBV7-2 and TRBJ1-2, with 8 bases that match TRBD1. Germline trimming cut 6 bases from V and 8 bases from J; bases unmatched to any gene: 17. CDR1 and CDR2 from the germline V gene are SGHTA and FQGNSA. This CDR3 has 16 amino acids. CDR3 DNA sequence: TGTGCCAGCAGTCTTCCCCGGGCAGGGGGCAGGAGAGGCTACACCTTC. Protein sequence: CASSLPRAGGRRGYTF. Variable domain in full (rest from reference TRBV7-2 and TRBJ1-2): GAGVSQSPSNKVTEKGKDVELRCDPISGHTALYWYRQSLGQGLEFLIYFQGNSAPDKSGLPSDRFSAERTGGSVSTLTIQRTQQEDSAVYLCASSLPRAGGRRGYTFGSGTRLTVV.

The rearrangement uses TRBV11-2 and TRBJ1-1; perhaps TRBD1 as D (6 bases). Germline CDR1 SGHAT, CDR2 FQNNGV. The CDR3 is 15 amino acids. The V end was cut by 4 bases, the J end by 6 bases, with 18 bases between. The CDR3 here is CASSSSPTGIPEAFF. In nucleotides, the CDR3 is TGTGCCAGCAGCTCTTCCCCAACAGGGATACCTGAAGCTTTCTTT.

The chain is built from TRBV5-1 and TRBJ2-3, with D uncertain. Looked up from germline, CDR1 is SGHRS and CDR2 is YFSETQ. The V end was cut by 1 base, the J end by 0 bases, with 9 bases between. This CDR3 has 15 amino acids. The CDR3 sequence: CASSLIGYSTDTQYF. The CDR3 DNA sequence: TGCGCCAGCAGCTTGATTGGGTATAGCACAGATACGCAGTATTTT. Complete variable domain (other parts from reference TRBV5-1 and TRBJ2-3): KAGVTQTPRYLIKTRGQQVTLSCSPISGHRSVSWYQQTPGQGLQFLFEYFSETQRNKGNFPGRFSGRQFSNSRSEMNVSTLELGDSALYLCASSLIGYSTDTQYFGPGTRLTVL.

This clonotype was found a few times. The chain carries TRBV5-1 and TRBJ1-1, with D possibly TRBD1 on 6 matching bases. The CDR3 runs 15 residues. Germline CDR1 SGHRS, CDR2 YFSETQ. With 1 base removed from V and 5 bases from J, the gap between germline ends came to 15 bases. As DNA, the CDR3 is TGCGCCAGCAGCTTGTTCTGGGGGCAGGGGACTGAAGCTTTCTTT. It specifies CASSLFWGQGTEAFF.

The chain employs TRBV5-1 and TRBJ2-3, with 8 bases aligning to TRBD2. The V and J ends lost 3 bases and 0 bases, in that order; junction bases with no gene match: 6. CDR1 SGHRS and CDR2 YFSETQ come from the germline V gene. The CDR3 consists of 16 residues. CDR3: CASSWGLGASTDTQYF. The CDR3 bases are TGCGCCAGCAGCTGGGGACTAGGGGCCAGCACAGATACGCAGTATTTT. The entire variable domain, with the rest obtained from reference TRBV5-1 and TRBJ2-3, is as follows: KAGVTQTPRYLIKTRGQQVTLSCSPISGHRSVSWYQQTPGQGLQFLFEYFSETQRNKGNFPGRFSGRQFSNSRSEMNVSTLELGDSALYLCASSWGLGASTDTQYFGPGTRLTVL.

The chain carries TRBV20-1 and TRBJ1-5; 8 bases match TRBD1. After removal of 6 bases from V and 6 bases from J, the junction contained 13 bases not matched to a gene. The germline V gene encodes CDR1 DFQATT and CDR2 SNEGSKA (reference sequence). The CDR3 has 15 amino acids. The CDR3 coding sequence is TGCAGTGCACAACCTCAGGGGGCGCGGATTCAGCCCCAGCATTTT. Protein: CSAQPQGARIQPQHF.

This chain links TRBV12-3 or TRBV12-4 with TRBJ1-1; 10 bases align to TRBD1. J lost 4 bases, V lost 4 bases, and 3 bases had no gene match. This CDR3 has 14 amino acids. The chain's CDR3 is CASSSGTGATEAFF. The CDR3 region has the DNA TGTGCCAGCAGTTCCGGGACAGGGGCCACTGAAGCTTTCTTT.

Only a few counts were recorded for this clonotype. The chain couples TRBV12-3 or TRBV12-4 to TRBJ2-3; maybe TRBD2 (5 bases). The CDR3 extends over 13 amino acids. V was pared by 5 bases and J by 1 base, with 7 bases between. The CDR3 coding sequence is TGTGCCAGCAGTGTCGGGGGCACAGATACGCAGTATTTT. This encodes CASSVGGTDTQYF.

There are a few counts of this clonotype. In nucleotides, the CDR3 is TGTGCCAGCAGATACCGGGAAGACGGTGAAAAACTGTTTTTT. It encodes CASRYREDGEKLFF. The chain is built from TRBV12-3 or TRBV12-4 and TRBJ1-4; D is unresolved. V lost 6 bases and J 7 bases, leaving 15 bases between the germline ends. The CDR3 sequence is 14 residues long.

The V gene is TRBV27, the J gene TRBJ1-1; D gene ambiguous. The CDR3 sequence is 15 residues long. The germline CDR1 and CDR2 sequences are MNHEY and SMNVEV (reference sequence). The V gene lost 6 bases and the J gene lost 4 bases, with 18 bases spanning the gap. The CDR3 here is CASSPGLQWGTEAFF. CDR3 DNA: TGTGCCAGCAGCCCGGGCCTCCAATGGGGCACTGAAGCTTTCTTT.

The table lists this clonotype with a few counts. This chain uses TRBV5-6 with TRBJ1-1; D is uncertain. The CDR3 runs to 13 residues. Germline values: CDR1 SGHDT, CDR2 YYEEEE. The V end lost 3 bases, the J end lost 2 bases, and 8 bases lay between the germline ends. This CDR3 is CASSSPKNTEAFF. The CDR3 nucleotides are TGTGCCAGCAGCTCGCCCAAAAACACTGAAGCTTTCTTT.

Points on this clonotype: The CDR3 ends on some other residue instead of the conserved phenylalanine or tryptophan, so this is likely a read error. V gene TRBV2 combines with J gene TRBJ2-3; 9 positions match TRBD1. Germline-derived CDR1 and CDR2 are SNHLY and FYNNEI. After removal of 10 bases from V and 1 base from J, the junction contained 6 bases not matched to a gene. The CDR3 is made up of 14 amino acids. The CDR3 is CATKQGARTDTQYL. For the CDR3, the DNA is TGTGCCACCAAACAGGGGGCGCGCACAGATACGCAGTATTTG.

This clonotype was counted only a few times. V is TRBV5-1 and J is TRBJ1-1; D is perhaps TRBD1 (6 bases). In germline, CDR1 is SGHRS, CDR2 YFSETQ. The CDR3 covers 12 residues. The V end lost 1 base, the J end lost 8 bases, and 9 bases lay between the germline ends. Written as DNA, the CDR3 is TGCGCCAGCAGCTTGTGGGGGCCAGAAGCTTTCTTT. It is translated as CASSLWGPEAFF. The whole variable domain, filled in from reference TRBV5-1 and TRBJ1-1, reads KAGVTQTPRYLIKTRGQQVTLSCSPISGHRSVSWYQQTPGQGLQFLFEYFSETQRNKGNFPGRFSGRQFSNSRSEMNVSTLELGDSALYLCASSLWGPEAFFGQGTRLTVV.

This sequence joins TRBV28 and TRBJ2-1, with 10 bases aligning to TRBD1. Per germline, CDR1 MDHEN and CDR2 SYDVKM. V was pared by 4 bases and J by 6 bases, with 6 bases of the junction left unmatched. This CDR3 is built from 15 residues. The CDR3 spells CASSSTGTGANEQFF. For the CDR3, the DNA is TGTGCCAGCAGTTCTACCGGGACAGGGGCCAATGAGCAGTTCTTC. Full variable domain (remainder filled in from reference TRBV28 and TRBJ2-1): DVKVTQSSRYLVKRTGEKVFLECVQDMDHENMFWYRQDPGLGLRLIYFSYDVKMKEKGDIPEGYSVSREKKERFSLILESASTNQTSMYLCASSSTGTGANEQFFGPGTRLTVL.

The rearrangement joins TRBV9 to TRBJ1-1, with unresolved D. V lost 3 bases and J 1 base, leaving 7 bases between the germline ends. This CDR3 region has 13 residues. Germline V gives CDR1 SGDLS, CDR2 YYNGEE. In nucleotides, the CDR3 is TGTGCCAGCAGCGAGCAGCCGAACACTGAAGCTTTCTTT. Translated, it gives CASSEQPNTEAFF.

This clonotype was picked up many times. The chain couples TRBV12-3 or TRBV12-4 to TRBJ1-5; D is undetermined. V lost 3 bases to trimming and J lost 7 bases, with 7 bases between them. CDR3 length: 12 amino acids. The CDR3 coding sequence is TGTGCCAGCAGTTTTGGCAGCCAGCCCCAGCATTTT. Protein: CASSFGSQPQHF.

This clonotype was counted only a few times. The chain has TRBV4-3 and TRBJ1-3; D remains ambiguous. Germline assignment: CDR1 LGHNA and CDR2 YSLEER. CDR3 length equals 16 residues. The V end lost 3 bases, the J end lost 0 bases, and 12 bases lay between the germline ends. This CDR3 reads CASSQYLQSSGNTIYF. CDR3 in DNA: TGCGCCAGCAGCCAGTATCTTCAGAGCTCTGGAAACACCATATATTTT.

This clonotype was detected only a few times. This rearrangement joins TRBV3-1 to TRBJ2-7, with 7 bases fitting TRBD2. Germline CDR1 LGHDT, CDR2 YNNKEL (reference sequence). V shed 1 base, J shed 11 bases, and the junction held 2 bases outside the gene matches. The CDR3 runs 11 residues. This CDR3 reads CASSQGGREYF. DNA of the CDR3: TGTGCCAGCAGCCAAGGAGGGAGGGAGTACTTC.

Only a few counts were recorded for this clonotype. The J gene is TRBJ1-2, the V gene TRBV3-1; weak D call: TRBD1 (6 bases). This CDR3 is built from 14 residues. Trimming took off 3 bases at V and 5 bases at J, with 13 bases between the two ends. CDR1 LGHDT and CDR2 YNNKEL come from the germline V gene (reference sequence). For the CDR3, the DNA is TGTGCCAGCAGCCATGCGGACAGCGCATATGGCTACACCTTC. Translation: CASSHADSAYGYTF.

This clonotype was observed a few times. The chain carries TRBV20-1 and TRBJ2-3; TRBD2 agrees at 8 bases. After removal of 5 bases from V and 8 bases from J, the junction contained 12 bases not matched to a gene. The CDR3 totals 14 residues. CDR1 DFQATT and CDR2 SNEGSKA come from the germline V gene (reference sequence). The CDR3 bases are TGCAGTGCTTCCAGCGGGGGCCAGTCTCGTACGCAGTATTTT. Translation gives CSASSGGQSRTQYF.

The rearrangement joins TRBV3-1 to TRBJ1-4, with unresolved D. The V end lost 2 bases, the J end lost 0 bases, and 7 bases lay between the germline ends. The germline V gene has CDR1 LGHDT and CDR2 YNNKEL (reference sequence). This CDR3 region has 15 residues. Here the CDR3 DNA reads TGTGCCAGCAGCCAAACAGCCACAACTAATGAAAAACTGTTTTTT. Protein sequence: CASSQTATTNEKLFF.

J is TRBJ2-1 and V is TRBV27, with D unclear. CDR1 MNHEY and CDR2 SMNVEV come from the germline V gene (reference sequence). V lost 4 bases, J lost 0 bases, and 16 bases lay in between. This CDR3 has 17 amino acids. CDR3 loop: CASSYYDPRISYNEQFF. The CDR3, as DNA: TGTGCCAGCAGTTACTACGACCCGCGGATCTCCTACAATGAGCAGTTCTTC.

V and J are TRBV6-5 and TRBJ1-2, with unresolved D. V lost 4 bases and J lost 7, with 13 bases in between. There are 13 residues in the CDR3. Germline lookup yields CDR1 MNHEY and CDR2 SVGAGI. The CDR3 coding sequence is TGTGCCAGCAGTTCGTTTGAGGTGGCTGGCTACACCTTC. Translated, it gives CASSSFEVAGYTF.

The chain links TRBV7-3 to TRBJ2-1; the D gene could be TRBD1 or TRBD2 (6 bases each). Germline CDR1 is SGHTA and CDR2 is FQGTGA. The CDR3 consists of 15 residues. Trimming removed 8 bases from V and 3 bases from J, with 17 bases in between. CDR3 nucleotides: TGTGCCAGCCGCAGGGGAGGTAGCGGCTACAATGAGCAGTTCTTC. It yields the protein CASRRGGSGYNEQFF.

This clonotype appeared a few times. The chain joins TRBV2 to TRBJ1-6; D call uncertain. Germline V CDR1 and CDR2: SNHLY, FYNNEI. The CDR3 is made up of 13 amino acids. Trimming stripped 4 bases from V and 7 bases from J, with 8 bases between. This CDR3 reads CASSVDRNSPLHF. The CDR3 DNA reads as TGTGCCAGCAGTGTTGACCGGAATTCACCCCTCCACTTT.

The table lists this clonotype with a few counts. The chain uses TRBV5-6 and TRBJ1-1; tentatively, D is TRBD1 (5 bases). The ends were cut back, 0 bases at V and 3 bases at J, with 9 bases in the middle. Germline V lookup: CDR1 SGHDT, CDR2 YYEEEE. The CDR3 length is 14 residues. Here the CDR3 DNA reads TGTGCCAGCAGCTTGGGTCCGGGGCACACTGAAGCTTTCTTT. As protein: CASSLGPGHTEAFF.

The table lists this clonotype with a few counts. The V and J genes are TRBV4-3 and TRBJ1-1; D is unresolved. The germline gives CDR1 LGHNA, CDR2 YSLEER. V shed 0 bases and J shed 2 bases, with 13 bases lying between them. The CDR3 has 16 amino acids. CDR3 nucleotide sequence: TGCGCCAGCAGCCAAGATAGCGGCCTTCGAAACACTGAAGCTTTCTTT. Residues: CASSQDSGLRNTEAFF.